There are many counts of the clone carrying this TCR beta chain. Its specificity is unknown. TCRdb analysed the reads with MiXCR anew, one entry per CDR3 protein. Of 65,000 to 85,000 distinct CDR3 sequences in the sample, less than 30% were seen once. This entry belongs to a study of T cell repertoires in cytomegalovirus infection. In germline, CDR1 is SGHTA, CDR2 FQGNSA. Trimming removed 0 bases at V and 2 bases at J, with 8 bases between. CDR3 size: 15 residues. The sequenced sample was CD8+ T cells from cultured PBMCs, obtained from culture after CMV antigen stimulation. This clonotype originated in a human donor in good health (CMV status not recorded). Some clones in this sample may be carry-over from other donors' samples. The V and J genes are TRBV7-2 and TRBJ1-3; D uncertain. The DNA of the CDR3 is TGTGCCAGCAGCTTAGCGAGGTCCACTGGAAACACCATATATTTT. Protein: CASSLARSTGNTIYF. Full variable domain (rest looked up from reference TRBV7-2 and TRBJ1-3): GAGVSQSPSNKVTEKGKDVELRCDPISGHTALYWYRQSLGQGLEFLIYFQGNSAPDKSGLPSDRFSAERTGGSVSTLTIQRTQQEDSAVYLCASSLARSTGNTIYFGEGSWLTVV.